This T cell receptor beta chain emerged from a study of blood T cell repertoires in COVID-19. Study at large: The samples span acute and convalescent COVID-19 from the United States, Italy and Spain. Nucleic acid was either cDNA or gDNA, and it came from T cells, B-cell-depleted T cells, or PBMCs.

J lost 7 bases, V lost 4 bases, and 3 bases had no gene match. The length of the CDR3 is 12 residues. Data came from immunoSEQ multiplex PCR; TCRdb stores just in-frame clones and leaves some out. The sample comprises roughly 76,000 clones, over 70% of which are singletons, and about 21% rests with the top ten. J is TRBJ1-2 and V is TRBV12-3 or TRBV12-4, with 7 bases that match TRBD1. The sample comprised peripheral blood. This sequence originates from a man in his 70s with acute or convalescent COVID-19. The CDR3 nucleotides are TGTGCCAGCAGTTCCTACAGGGGTGGCTACACCTTC. This gives the protein CASSSYRGGYTF.